What follows is one T cell receptor beta chain and its context. As yet, its antigen is unknown. The data belong to a study of beta chain features in type 1 diabetes. Looking at the study overall: The samples had about 110,000,000 sorted cells examined in all. Study-level findings and limits: Sequencing used cDNA, and cells with high TCR expression could therefore be over-represented. Patients with type 1 diabetes carried fewer insertions and had more deletions at their VDJ junctions. Moderate yet significant TCRB CDR3 shortening was seen in Type 1 diabetes patients in all four CD4+ subsets.

The entirety of the isolated RNA underwent reverse transcription, so expressed TCRB transcripts were sequenced. Naive, central memory and regulatory T cell samples came to a mean of roughly 4 million reads. The data were produced by immunoSEQ multiplex PCR, yet TCRdb's version contains in-frame clones alone and is incomplete. Seen here are 250,000 to 300,000 clones, around 25% observed once, and the top ten hold roughly 0.011%. The CDR3 loop spans 16 amino acids. V was pared by 6 bases and J by 5 bases, with 13 bases of the junction left unmatched. The source of this sequence is a woman between 25 and 40 years old with type 1 diabetes. The chain combines TRBV23-1 with TRBJ1-1, with TRBD1 matching over 9 bases. TRBV23-1 is placed among ORFs of uncertain function. Sequencing input: naive CD4+ T cells from blood. The CDR3 here is CASSQTGTGRGTEAFF. The CDR3 DNA is TGCGCCAGCAGCCAAACCGGGACAGGGCGTGGAACTGAAGCTTTCTTT.